The clone carrying this T cell receptor (beta chain) has more than one count but fewer than ten. Its antigen is as yet unknown. Generated by immunoSEQ multiplex PCR, the TCRdb table keeps only in-frame clones and is missing some. Of roughly 99,000 clones in the sample, 91% were seen once. These data belong to a study of T cell responses to AZD1222 COVID-19 vaccine. Study-wide results and limits: Spike regions recognized by vaccine-associated CD4 TCRs spanned the protein, led by 160-218 and 743-854.

The material was peripheral blood, obtained on day 0 of AZD1222 vaccination. This TCR was recovered from an adult in good health.

The CDR3 sequence is CASITPGQGYGYTF. As DNA, the CDR3 is TGTGCCAGCATTACTCCGGGACAGGGTTATGGCTACACCTTC. V is TRBV7-9 and J is TRBJ1-2; 9 nucleotides line up with TRBD1. The CDR3 sequence is 14 residues long. The V gene end was trimmed by 7 bases and the J gene end by 5 bases; junction bases not matched to a gene: 8. Looked up from germline, CDR1 is SEHNR and CDR2 is FQNEAQ (reference sequence).